The source of this TCR beta chain is a study of yellow fever vaccine responses in identical twins listed by TCRdb under 2018. A note on the overall study: In identical twins, the study followed T cell clones that responded to the vaccine with precision. The investigation overall reported the following: The T cell response to vaccination in identical twins was reported by the authors to appear partly convergent and partly personalized.

The receptor library was made with RT-PCR. The instrument given in TCRdb is Illumina HiSeq 2500. TCRdb handled the public reads itself, with Q25 trimming in fastp and clone calling in MiXCR, and kept productive beta chains. Entries that share a CDR3 protein sequence are merged under the most common genes and DNA. The sample records thousands of distinct CDR3 sequences, roughly 89% of which are singletons. The ten largest clones represent about 1.9% of the sample. Only one count was recorded for this clonotype. Which antigen it targets is not known. No per-base quality is available; no much larger clone lies one base away. A single read constitutes weak evidence. The CDR3 starts with the cysteine, ends with the phenylalanine, and has 12 residues. Of the read, only the CDR3 DNA is kept; its 36 bases are in frame from base 1. CDR1 and CDR2, per the germline V gene, are SQVTM and ANQGSEA. V drops 6 bases and J drops 3 bases, leaving 12 bases in between.

Sequenced here: T cells from blood (PBMCs), unsorted or a sorted subset (not recorded which), sampled before or after yellow fever vaccination (not recorded which). This receptor was obtained from a woman aged 18-30 years who received the yellow fever vaccine. Donor details come from another sample of the same person, matched by shared clones. The rearrangement joined TRBV29-1 to TRBJ2-7; D gene: possibly TRBD2, on 6 matching bases. CDR3 sequence: CSVWAGGYEQYF. The DNA sequence reads TGCAGCGTGTGGGCCGGGGGCTACGAGCAGTACTTC.